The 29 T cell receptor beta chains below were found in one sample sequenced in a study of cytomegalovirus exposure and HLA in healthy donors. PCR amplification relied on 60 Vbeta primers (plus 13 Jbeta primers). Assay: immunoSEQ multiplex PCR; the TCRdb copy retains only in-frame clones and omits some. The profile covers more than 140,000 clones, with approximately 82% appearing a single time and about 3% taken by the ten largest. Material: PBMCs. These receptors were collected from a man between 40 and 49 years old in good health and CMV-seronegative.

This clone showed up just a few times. CDR3 in amino acids: CASSLSTGVPREQYF. The CDR3 DNA reads TGCGCCAGCAGCTTGAGTACGGGGGTCCCTCGCGAGCAGTACTTC. This chain uses TRBV5-1 with TRBJ2-7, with D tentatively TRBD2 (6 bases). This CDR3 has 15 residues. Per germline, CDR1 SGHRS and CDR2 YFSETQ. Trimming took 1 base from V and 6 from J, leaving 17 bases between them. Complete variable domain (other parts from reference TRBV5-1 and TRBJ2-7): KAGVTQTPRYLIKTRGQQVTLSCSPISGHRSVSWYQQTPGQGLQFLFEYFSETQRNKGNFPGRFSGRQFSNSRSEMNVSTLELGDSALYLCASSLSTGVPREQYFGPGTRLTVT.

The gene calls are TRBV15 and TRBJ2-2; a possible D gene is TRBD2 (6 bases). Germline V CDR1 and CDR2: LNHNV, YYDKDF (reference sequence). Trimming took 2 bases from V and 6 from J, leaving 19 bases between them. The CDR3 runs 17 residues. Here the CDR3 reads CATSRRQGGVVAGELFF. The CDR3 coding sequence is TGTGCCACCAGCAGAAGGCAGGGCGGGGTCGTGGCCGGGGAGCTGTTTTTT.

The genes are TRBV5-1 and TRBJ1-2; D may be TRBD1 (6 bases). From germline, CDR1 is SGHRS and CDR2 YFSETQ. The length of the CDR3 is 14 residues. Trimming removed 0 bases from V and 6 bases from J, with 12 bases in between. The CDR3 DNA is TGCGCCAGCAGCTTGGCCAACAGGGAGAATGGCTACACCTTC. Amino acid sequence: CASSLANRENGYTF.

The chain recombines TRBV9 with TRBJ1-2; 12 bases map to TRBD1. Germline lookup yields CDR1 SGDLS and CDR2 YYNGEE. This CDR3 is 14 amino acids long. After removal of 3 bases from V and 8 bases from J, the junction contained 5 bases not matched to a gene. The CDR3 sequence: CASSGGTGGGGYTF. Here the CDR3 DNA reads TGTGCCAGCAGCGGCGGGACAGGGGGCGGGGGCTACACCTTC.

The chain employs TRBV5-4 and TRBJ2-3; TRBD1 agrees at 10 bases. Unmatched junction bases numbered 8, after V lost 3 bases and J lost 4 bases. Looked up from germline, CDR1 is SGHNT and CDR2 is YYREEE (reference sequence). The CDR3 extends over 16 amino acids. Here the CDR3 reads CASSSARDRGADTQYF. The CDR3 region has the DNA TGTGCCAGCAGCTCGGCCCGGGACAGGGGAGCAGATACGCAGTATTTT.

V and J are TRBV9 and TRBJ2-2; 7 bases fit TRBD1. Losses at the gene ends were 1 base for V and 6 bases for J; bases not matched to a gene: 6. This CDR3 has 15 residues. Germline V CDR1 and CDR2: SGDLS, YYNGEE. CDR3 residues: CASSVRQGSSGELFF. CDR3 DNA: TGTGCCAGCAGCGTAAGACAGGGAAGTTCCGGGGAGCTGTTTTTT.

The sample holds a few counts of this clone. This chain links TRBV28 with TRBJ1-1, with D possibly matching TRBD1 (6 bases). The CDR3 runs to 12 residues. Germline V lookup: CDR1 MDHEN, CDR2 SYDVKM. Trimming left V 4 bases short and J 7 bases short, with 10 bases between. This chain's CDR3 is CASSSQGREAFF. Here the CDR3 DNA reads TGTGCCAGCAGTTCCCAGGGGCGTGAAGCTTTCTTT.

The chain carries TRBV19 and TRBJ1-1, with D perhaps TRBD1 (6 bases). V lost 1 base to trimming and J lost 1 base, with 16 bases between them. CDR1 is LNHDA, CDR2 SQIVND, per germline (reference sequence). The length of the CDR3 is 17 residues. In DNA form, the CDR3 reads TGTGCCAGTAGTATAGGGATGTACAGGGTCGCGAACACTGAAGCTTTCTTT. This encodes CASSIGMYRVANTEAFF.

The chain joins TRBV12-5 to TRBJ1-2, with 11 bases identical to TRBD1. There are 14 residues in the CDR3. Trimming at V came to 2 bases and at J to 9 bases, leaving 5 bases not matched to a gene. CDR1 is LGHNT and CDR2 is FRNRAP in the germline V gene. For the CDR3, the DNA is TGTGCTAGTGGTTTGCAGGGACAGGGGGGACGCTACACCTTC. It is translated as CASGLQGQGGRYTF. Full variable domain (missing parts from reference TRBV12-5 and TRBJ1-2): DARVTQTPRHKVTEMGQEVTMRCQPILGHNTVFWYRQTMMQGLELLAYFRNRAPLDDSGMPKDRFSAEMPDATLATLKIQPSEPRDSAVYFCASGLQGQGGRYTFGSGTRLTVV.

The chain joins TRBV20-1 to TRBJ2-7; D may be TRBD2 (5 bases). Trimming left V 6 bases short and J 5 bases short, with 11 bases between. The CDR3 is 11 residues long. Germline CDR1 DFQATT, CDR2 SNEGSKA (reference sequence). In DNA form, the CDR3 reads TGCAGTGCCAGCCACGGGGACGAGCAGTACTTC. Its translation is CSASHGDEQYF.

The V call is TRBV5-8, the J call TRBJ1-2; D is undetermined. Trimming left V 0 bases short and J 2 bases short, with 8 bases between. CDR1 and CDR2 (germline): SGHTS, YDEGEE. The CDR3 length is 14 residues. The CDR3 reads CASSLASGNYGYTF. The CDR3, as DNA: TGTGCCAGCAGCTTGGCTTCCGGGAACTATGGCTACACCTTC.

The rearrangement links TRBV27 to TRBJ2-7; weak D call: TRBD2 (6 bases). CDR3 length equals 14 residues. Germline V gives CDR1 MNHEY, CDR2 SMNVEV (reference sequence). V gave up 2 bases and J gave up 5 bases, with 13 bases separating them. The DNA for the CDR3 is TGTGCCAGCAGTTTAGCGAGGGGCGGGAACGAGCAGTACTTC. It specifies CASSLARGGNEQYF.

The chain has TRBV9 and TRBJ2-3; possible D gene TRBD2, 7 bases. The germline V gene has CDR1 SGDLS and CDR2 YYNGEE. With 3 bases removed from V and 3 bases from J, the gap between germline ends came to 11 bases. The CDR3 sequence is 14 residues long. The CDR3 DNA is TGTGCCAGCAGCGGGGGGGGCGTTACAGATACGCAGTATTTT. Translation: CASSGGGVTDTQYF.

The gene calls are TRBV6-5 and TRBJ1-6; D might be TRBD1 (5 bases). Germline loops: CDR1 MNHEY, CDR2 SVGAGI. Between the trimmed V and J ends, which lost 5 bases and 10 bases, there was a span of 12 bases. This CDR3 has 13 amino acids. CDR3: CASSQGSRSPLHF. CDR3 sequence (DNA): TGTGCCAGCAGTCAGGGAAGTAGGTCACCCCTCCACTTT.

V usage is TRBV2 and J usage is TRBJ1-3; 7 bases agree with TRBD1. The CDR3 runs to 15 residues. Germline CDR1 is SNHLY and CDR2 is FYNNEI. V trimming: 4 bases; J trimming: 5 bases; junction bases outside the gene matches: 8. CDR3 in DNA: TGTGCCAGCAGTGTTGACCAGGGGGGAAGAAACACCATATATTTT. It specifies CASSVDQGGRNTIYF.

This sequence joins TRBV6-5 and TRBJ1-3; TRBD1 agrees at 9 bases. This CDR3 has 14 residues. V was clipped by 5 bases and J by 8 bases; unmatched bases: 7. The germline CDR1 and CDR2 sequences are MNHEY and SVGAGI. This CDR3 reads CASSLTGGWDTIYF. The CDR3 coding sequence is TGTGCCAGCAGTCTGACAGGGGGATGGGACACCATATATTTT.

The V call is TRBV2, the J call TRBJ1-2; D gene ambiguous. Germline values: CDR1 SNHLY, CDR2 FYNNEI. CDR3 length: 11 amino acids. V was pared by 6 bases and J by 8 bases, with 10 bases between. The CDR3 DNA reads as TGTGCCAGCAGGATGACGGGGGGCTACACCTTC. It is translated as CASRMTGGYTF.

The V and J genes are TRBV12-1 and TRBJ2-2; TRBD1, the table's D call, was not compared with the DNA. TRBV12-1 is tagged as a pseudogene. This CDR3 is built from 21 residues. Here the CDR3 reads CASSFVSAPGRDRDGTGELFF. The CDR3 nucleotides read TGTGCCAGCAGCTTTGTTTCCGCCCCCGGGAGGGACAGGGATGGCACCGGGGAGCTGTTTTTT.

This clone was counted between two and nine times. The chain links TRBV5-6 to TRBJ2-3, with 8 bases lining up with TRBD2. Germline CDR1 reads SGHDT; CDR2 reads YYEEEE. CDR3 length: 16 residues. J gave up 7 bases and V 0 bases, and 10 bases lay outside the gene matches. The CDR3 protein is CASSLAGGRRLNTQYF. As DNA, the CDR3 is TGTGCCAGCAGCTTGGCGGGGGGGCGGAGGTTAAATACGCAGTATTTT. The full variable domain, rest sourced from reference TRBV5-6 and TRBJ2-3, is DAGVTQSPTHLIKTRGQQVTLRCSPKSGHDTVSWYQQALGQGPQFIFQYYEEEERQRGNFPDRFSGHQFPNYSSELNVNALLLGDSALYLCASSLAGGRRLNTQYFGPGTRLTVL.

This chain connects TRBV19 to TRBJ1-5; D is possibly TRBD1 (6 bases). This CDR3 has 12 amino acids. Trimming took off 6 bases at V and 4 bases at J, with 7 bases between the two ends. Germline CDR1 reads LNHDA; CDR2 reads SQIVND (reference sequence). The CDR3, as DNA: TGTGCCAGTAGGCAGGGGAATCAGCCCCAGCATTTT. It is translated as CASRQGNQPQHF.

The CDR3 region is CASSFSTGGHYGYTF. CDR3 DNA sequence: TGTGCCAGCAGTTTTTCAACAGGGGGTCACTATGGCTACACCTTC. The genes are TRBV27 and TRBJ1-2; TRBD1 aligns across 8 bases. Germline V gene sequence: CDR1 MNHEY, CDR2 SMNVEV (reference sequence). The CDR3 length is 15 residues. V trimming: 3 bases; J trimming: 3 bases; junction bases outside the gene matches: 6.

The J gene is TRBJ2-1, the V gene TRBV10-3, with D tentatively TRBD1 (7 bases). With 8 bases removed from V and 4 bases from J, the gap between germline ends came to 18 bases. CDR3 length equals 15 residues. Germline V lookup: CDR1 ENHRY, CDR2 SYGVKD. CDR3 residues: CAIGMEGAFYNEQFF. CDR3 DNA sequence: TGTGCCATCGGCATGGAGGGGGCGTTTTACAATGAGCAGTTCTTC.

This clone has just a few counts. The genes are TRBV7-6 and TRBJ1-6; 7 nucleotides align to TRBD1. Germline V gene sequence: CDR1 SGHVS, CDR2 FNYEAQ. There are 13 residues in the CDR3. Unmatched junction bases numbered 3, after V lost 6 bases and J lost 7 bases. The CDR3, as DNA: TGTGCCAGCAGGAGGGGGCAGAATTCACCCCTCCACTTT. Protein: CASRRGQNSPLHF.

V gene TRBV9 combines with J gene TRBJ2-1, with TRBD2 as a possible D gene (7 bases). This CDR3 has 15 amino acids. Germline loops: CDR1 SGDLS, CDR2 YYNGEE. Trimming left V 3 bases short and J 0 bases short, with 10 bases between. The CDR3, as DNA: TGTGCCAGCAGCGAGAGGGGGGGCTCCTACAATGAGCAGTTCTTC. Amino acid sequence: CASSERGGSYNEQFF.

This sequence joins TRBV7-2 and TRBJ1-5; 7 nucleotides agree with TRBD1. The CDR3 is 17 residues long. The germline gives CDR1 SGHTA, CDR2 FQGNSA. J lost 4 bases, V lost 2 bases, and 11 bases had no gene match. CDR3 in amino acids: CASSLRPRGTVNQPQHF. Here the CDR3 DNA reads TGTGCCAGCAGCTTACGTCCTAGGGGGACAGTGAATCAGCCCCAGCATTTT.

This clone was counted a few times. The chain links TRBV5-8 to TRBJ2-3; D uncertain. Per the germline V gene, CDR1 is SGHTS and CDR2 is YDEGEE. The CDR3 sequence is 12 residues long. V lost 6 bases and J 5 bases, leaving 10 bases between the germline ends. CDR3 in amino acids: CASTSRRDTQYF. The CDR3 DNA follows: TGTGCCAGCACCTCTAGAAGAGATACGCAGTATTTT.

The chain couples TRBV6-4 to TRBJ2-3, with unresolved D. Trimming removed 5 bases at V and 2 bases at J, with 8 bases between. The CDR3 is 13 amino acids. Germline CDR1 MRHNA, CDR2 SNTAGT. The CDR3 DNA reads TGTGCCAGCAGTCCTCAACTCACAGATACGCAGTATTTT. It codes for CASSPQLTDTQYF.

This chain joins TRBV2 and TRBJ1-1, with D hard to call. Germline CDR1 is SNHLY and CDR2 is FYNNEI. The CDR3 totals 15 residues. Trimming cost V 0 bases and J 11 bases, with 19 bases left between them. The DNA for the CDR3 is TGTGCCAGCAGTGAAGCCGAAAGCTACTACTTCGGGGCTTTCTTT. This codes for CASSEAESYYFGAFF.

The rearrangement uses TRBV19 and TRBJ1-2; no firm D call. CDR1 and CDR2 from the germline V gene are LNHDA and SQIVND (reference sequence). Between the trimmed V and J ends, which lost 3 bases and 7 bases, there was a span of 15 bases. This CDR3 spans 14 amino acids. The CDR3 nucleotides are TGTGCCAGTAGTATTAGTTCTGAGGGTACTGGCTACACCTTC. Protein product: CASSISSEGTGYTF. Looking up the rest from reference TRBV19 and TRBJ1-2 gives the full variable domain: DGGITQSPKYLFRKEGQNVTLSCEQNLNHDAMYWYRQDPGQGLRLIYYSQIVNDFQKGDIAEGYSVSREKKESFPLTVTSAQKNPTAFYLCASSISSEGTGYTFGSGTRLTVV.